Below, 14 T cell receptor beta chains from the same sample are listed, as sequenced in a study of blood T cell repertoires in COVID-19. Sequenced by immunoSEQ multiplex PCR; TCRdb stores in-frame clones only, minus some. This sample yields 370,000 or so clones, of which about 80% are seen a single time; more than 0.95% belongs to the top ten. The sequencing sample was made of peripheral blood. Receptors originate from a human donor with acute or convalescent COVID-19. The donor label of this sample is uncertain.

This clone has just a few counts. The gene calls are TRBV28 and TRBJ1-1; D gene uncertain. This CDR3 region has 11 residues. Trimming stripped 1 base from V and 6 bases from J, with 3 bases between. CDR1 and CDR2 (germline): MDHEN, SYDVKM. CDR3 bases: TGTGCCAGCAGTTTATACTCTGAAGCTTTCTTT. Protein product: CASSLYSEAFF.

This clone was found a few times. The chain uses TRBV28 and TRBJ1-2; tentative D call: TRBD1 (5 bases). This CDR3 is 17 amino acids long. V shed 3 bases and J shed 1 base, with 18 bases lying between them. Germline CDR1 is MDHEN and CDR2 is SYDVKM. This chain's CDR3 is CASSFRRNRQGNYGYTF. As DNA, the CDR3 is TGTGCCAGCAGTTTCCGTCGGAACAGGCAGGGTAACTATGGCTACACCTTC.

This clone was detected only a few times. V is TRBV7-2 and J is TRBJ2-2; 13 bases line up with TRBD2. The CDR3 is 16 residues long. CDR1 SGHTA and CDR2 FQGNSA come from the germline V gene. Trimming at V came to 4 bases and at J to 8 bases, leaving 7 bases not matched to a gene. The CDR3 DNA is TGTGCCAGCAGCTCCTGGACTAGCGGGAGATCTGGGGAGCTGTTTTTT. Translating gives CASSSWTSGRSGELFF.

This clone was picked up one time. The CDR3 is CASSYRDRGAKNIQYF. CDR3 nucleotides: TGTGCCAGCAGCTACCGGGACAGGGGAGCCAAAAACATTCAGTACTTC. V usage is TRBV5-6 and J usage is TRBJ2-4, with 10 positions matching TRBD1. The V and J ends lost 3 bases and 0 bases, in that order; junction bases with no gene match: 3. CDR1 SGHDT and CDR2 YYEEEE come from the germline V gene. The CDR3 spans 16 residues.

This clone has a single count. The chain recombines TRBV14 with TRBJ2-7; maybe TRBD1 (6 bases). Germline assignment: CDR1 SGHDN and CDR2 FVKESK. The V and J ends lost 4 bases and 4 bases respectively, with 14 bases between them. This CDR3 has 14 amino acids. CDR3 in DNA: TGTGCCAGCAGCCTGACAGGCCCCCCGTACGAGCAGTACTTC. Its protein is CASSLTGPPYEQYF.

The chain joins TRBV5-3 to TRBJ2-5; D remains ambiguous. TRBV5-3 is marked as an open reading frame, function uncertain. The CDR3 is 10 amino acids. V lost 7 bases and J 7 bases, leaving 8 bases between the germline ends. CDR3 in amino acids: CARPSRTQYF. The CDR3, as DNA: TGTGCCAGACCCTCCCGGACCCAGTACTTC.

The chain carries TRBV10-3 and TRBJ2-7, with D perhaps TRBD1 (6 bases). The V and J ends lost 6 bases and 4 bases respectively, with 16 bases between them. From germline, CDR1 is ENHRY and CDR2 SYGVKD. There are 14 residues in the CDR3. CDR3 in DNA: TGTGCCATCAGACGATCCGGGACAAAGTACGAGCAGTACTTC. Encoded protein: CAIRRSGTKYEQYF.

DNA of the CDR3: TGTGCCAGCAGTGAAGCGCGTACGCTGGTGGGCGGCTACACCTTC. Its translation is CASSEARTLVGGYTF. The gene calls are TRBV2 and TRBJ1-2, with no clear D. In germline, CDR1 is SNHLY, CDR2 FYNNEI. Trimming removed 0 bases at V and 8 bases at J, with 16 bases between. The CDR3 loop spans 15 amino acids.

The chain employs TRBV5-1 and TRBJ1-1; 8 bases agree with TRBD1. The CDR3 is 14 amino acids. Trimming removed 0 bases from V and 9 bases from J; junction bases left unmatched: 7. Germline values: CDR1 SGHRS, CDR2 YFSETQ. The CDR3 DNA follows: TGCGCCAGCAGCTTGGAATTGGGACAGGAGAAAGCTTTCTTT. Translation: CASSLELGQEKAFF.

The rearrangement uses TRBV6-2 or TRBV6-3 and TRBJ2-5; perhaps TRBD1 as D (7 bases). V lost 5 bases to trimming and J lost 7 bases, with 8 bases between them. The CDR3 consists of 11 residues. The V gene's germline CDR1 is MNHEY and CDR2 SVGEGT. CDR3: CASSQGGTQYF. The CDR3 DNA reads TGTGCCAGCAGTCAGGGGGGGACCCAGTACTTC.

The rearrangement links TRBV30 to TRBJ2-5; TRBD2 matches at 9 bases. Germline lookup yields CDR1 GTSNPN and CDR2 SVGIG (reference sequence). Germline trimming cut 2 bases from V and 7 bases from J; bases unmatched to any gene: 8. The CDR3 loop spans 14 amino acids. Here the CDR3 reads CAWSSGTSWGTQYF. The CDR3 DNA reads TGTGCCTGGAGTTCGGGGACTAGCTGGGGGACCCAGTACTTC.

This rearrangement joins TRBV13 to TRBJ2-3; D is perhaps TRBD1 (6 bases). In germline, CDR1 is PRHDT, CDR2 FYEKMQ (reference sequence). Trimming stripped 5 bases from V and 2 bases from J, with 11 bases between. The length of the CDR3 is 14 residues. The CDR3 DNA is TGTGCCAGCAGCCGGGACATTCTCACAGATACGCAGTATTTT. It translates to CASSRDILTDTQYF.

J is TRBJ1-5 and V is TRBV10-3; no definite D call. The CDR3 is 12 residues long. Per the germline V gene, CDR1 is ENHRY and CDR2 is SYGVKD. V shed 2 bases and J shed 4 bases, with 3 bases lying between them. The DNA for the CDR3 is TGTGCCATCAGTGAGGTAAATCAGCCCCAGCATTTT. Protein product: CAISEVNQPQHF.

The V call is TRBV29-1, the J call TRBJ2-5; D possibly corresponds to TRBD1 (5 bases). Trimming took off 7 bases at V and 1 base at J, with 13 bases between the two ends. Looked up from germline, CDR1 is SQVTM and CDR2 is ANQGSEA. This CDR3 contains 13 residues. CDR3: CSGKTVPQETQYF. DNA of the CDR3: TGCAGCGGCAAGACAGTACCCCAAGAGACCCAGTACTTC.